These 8 T cell receptor beta chains share one sample of origin, sequenced in a study of T cells in Graves' hyperthyroidism and ophthalmopathy. Using RNA transcripts as the source, TCR beta CDR3 regions were amplified. The study used the HTBI primer set for a first-round RT-PCR of the TCR CDR3. Each CDR3 protein is one row after TCRdb ran MiXCR on the multiplex PCR reads. The table records around 500,000 distinct CDR3 sequences, approximately 23% of them present only once. Sequenced sample: blood. These receptors all stem from a woman aged 70-85 years with Graves' ophthalmopathy.

This clonotype was counted at least ten times. The V call is TRBV2, the J call TRBJ2-7; D gene ambiguous. The length of the CDR3 is 15 residues. Trimming took 7 bases from V and 1 from J, leaving 17 bases between them. CDR1 is SNHLY and CDR2 is FYNNEI in the germline V gene. This CDR3 is CASKALAPGSYEQYF. DNA for the CDR3: TGTGCCAGCAAGGCGTTGGCACCCGGATCCTACGAGCAGTACTTC. The variable domain in full, with the rest retrieved from reference TRBV2 and TRBJ2-7, is EPEVTQTPSHQVTQMGQEVILRCVPISNHLYFYWYRQILGQKVEFLVSFYNNEISEKSEIFDDQFSVERPDGSNFTLKIRSTKLEDSAMYFCASKALAPGSYEQYFGPGTRLTVT.

The rearrangement joins TRBV5-1 to TRBJ1-2, with D unclear. In germline, CDR1 is SGHRS, CDR2 YFSETQ. The ends were cut back, 4 bases at V and 4 bases at J, with 17 bases in the middle. CDR3 length equals 15 residues. CDR3 sequence reads: CASSPEGRNLYGYTF. CDR3 nucleotides: TGCGCCAGCAGCCCGGAGGGTAGGAACCTCTATGGCTACACCTTC.

The rearrangement uses TRBV7-2 and TRBJ1-6; the D is unclear. CDR3 size: 15 residues. Trimming shortened V by 1 base and J by 4 bases, and 8 bases separated the two germline ends. Germline V gives CDR1 SGHTA, CDR2 FQGNSA. The CDR3 here is CASSLVDTYNSPLHF. The CDR3 DNA reads as TGTGCCAGCAGCTTAGTCGACACTTATAATTCACCCCTCCACTTT.

The sample holds many counts of this clonotype. The chain uses TRBV6-1 and TRBJ2-7; 9 bases map to TRBD1. Germline assignment: CDR1 MNHNS and CDR2 SASEGT. The CDR3 length is 14 residues. Unmatched junction bases numbered 11, after V lost 8 bases and J lost 6 bases. The CDR3 is CASQTGTGSLEQYF. In DNA form, the CDR3 reads TGTGCCAGCCAGACCGGGACAGGGTCCCTCGAGCAGTACTTC.

This clonotype was seen a handful of times. The CDR3 DNA follows: TGCAGTGCTAGCACAGGGACAGATACGCAGTATTTT. It translates to CSASTGTDTQYF. The rearrangement links TRBV20-1 to TRBJ2-3; TRBD1 is a possible D gene (6 bases). The germline gives CDR1 DFQATT, CDR2 SNEGSKA (reference sequence). The CDR3 sequence is 12 residues long. With 3 bases removed from V and 3 bases from J, the gap between germline ends came to 7 bases.

V usage is TRBV4-3 and J usage is TRBJ1-2; weak D call: TRBD1 (5 bases). The CDR3 contains 17 residues. V was cut by 4 bases and J by 4 bases, with 22 bases left in between. CDR1 and CDR2 from the germline V gene are LGHNA and YSLEER. The CDR3 DNA reads TGCGCCAGCAGCCCATCGGAACGGACACAAACTTCCTATGGCTACACCTTC. Its translation: CASSPSERTQTSYGYTF.

This clonotype was seen a few times. The chain is built from TRBV6-1 and TRBJ1-5, with 7 bases identical to TRBD1. Germline V lookup: CDR1 MNHNS, CDR2 SASEGT. With V trimmed by 7 bases and J by 6 bases, 9 bases remained unmatched. The CDR3 length is 14 residues. The CDR3 coding sequence is TGTGCCAGCATAGGCGGGGCAGGGGGTCAGCCCCAGCATTTT. It is translated as CASIGGAGGQPQHF.

In this sample, this clonotype turned up once. The chain couples TRBV18 to TRBJ2-7; weak D call: TRBD1 (7 bases). This CDR3 comprises 17 residues. Germline-derived CDR1 and CDR2 are KGHSH and LQKENI. Trimming took 0 bases from V and 1 from J, leaving 16 bases between them. DNA of the CDR3: TGTGCCAGCTCACCACCGAATAGGAGGGACAGTTCCTACGAGCAGTACTTC. Translating it yields CASSPPNRRDSSYEQYF.